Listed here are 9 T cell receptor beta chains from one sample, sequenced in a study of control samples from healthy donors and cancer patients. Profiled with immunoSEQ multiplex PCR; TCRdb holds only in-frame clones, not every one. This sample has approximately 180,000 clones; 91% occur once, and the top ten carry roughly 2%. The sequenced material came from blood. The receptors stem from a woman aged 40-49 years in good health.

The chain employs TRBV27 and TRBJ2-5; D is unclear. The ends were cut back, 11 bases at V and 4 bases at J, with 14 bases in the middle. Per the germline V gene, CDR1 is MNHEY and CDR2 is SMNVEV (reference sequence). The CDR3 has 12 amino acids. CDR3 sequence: CAVHSSPETQYF. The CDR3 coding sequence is TGTGCCGTACACTCGTCCCCAGAGACCCAGTACTTC.

CDR3 sequence (DNA): TGTGCCAGCAGCCCTTTAAGAGGTGGCACTGAAGCTTTCTTT. It codes for CASSPLRGGTEAFF. V gene TRBV11-1 combines with J gene TRBJ1-1; no reliable D call. This CDR3 spans 14 amino acids. CDR1 is SGHAT and CDR2 is FQDESV in the germline V gene (reference sequence). With 5 bases removed from V and 4 bases from J, the gap between germline ends came to 14 bases.

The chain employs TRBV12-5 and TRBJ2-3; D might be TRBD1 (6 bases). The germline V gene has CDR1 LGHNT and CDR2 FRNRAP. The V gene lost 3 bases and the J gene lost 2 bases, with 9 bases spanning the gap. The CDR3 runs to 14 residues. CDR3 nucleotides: TGTGCTAGTGGTTTACAGGGTACCACAGATACGCAGTATTTT. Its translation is CASGLQGTTDTQYF.

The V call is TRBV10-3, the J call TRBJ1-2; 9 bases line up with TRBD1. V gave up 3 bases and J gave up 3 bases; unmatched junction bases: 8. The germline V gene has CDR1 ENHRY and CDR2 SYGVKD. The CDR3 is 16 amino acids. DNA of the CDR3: TGTGCCATCAGTGACACCGGACAGGGGAGTTACTATGGCTACACCTTC. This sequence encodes CAISDTGQGSYYGYTF.

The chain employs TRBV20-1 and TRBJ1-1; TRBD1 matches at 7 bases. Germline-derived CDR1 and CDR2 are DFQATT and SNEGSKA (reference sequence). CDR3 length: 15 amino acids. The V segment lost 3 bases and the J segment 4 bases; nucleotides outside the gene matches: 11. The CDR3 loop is CSASQGDMIFTEAFF. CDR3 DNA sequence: TGCAGTGCTAGTCAGGGGGATATGATTTTCACTGAAGCTTTCTTT.

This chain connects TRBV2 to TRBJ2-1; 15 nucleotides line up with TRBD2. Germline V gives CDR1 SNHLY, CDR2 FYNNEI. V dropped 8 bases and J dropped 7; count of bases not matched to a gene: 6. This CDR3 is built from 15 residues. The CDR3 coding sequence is TGTGCCAGCGGATCCGGACTAGCGGGGGGGAATGAGCAGTTCTTC. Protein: CASGSGLAGGNEQFF.

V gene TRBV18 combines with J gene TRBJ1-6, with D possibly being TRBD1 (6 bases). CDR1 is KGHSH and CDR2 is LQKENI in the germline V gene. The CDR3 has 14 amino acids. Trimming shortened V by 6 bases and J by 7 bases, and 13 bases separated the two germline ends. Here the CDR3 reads CASSLGQLNSPLHF. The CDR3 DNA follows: TGTGCCAGCTCCCTAGGACAGCTAAATTCACCCCTCCACTTT. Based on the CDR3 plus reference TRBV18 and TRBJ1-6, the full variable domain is NAGVMQNPRHLVRRRGQEARLRCSPMKGHSHVYWYRQLPEEGLKFMVYLQKENIIDESGMPKERFSAEFPKEGPSILRIQQVVRGDSAAYFCASSLGQLNSPLHFGNGTRLTVT.

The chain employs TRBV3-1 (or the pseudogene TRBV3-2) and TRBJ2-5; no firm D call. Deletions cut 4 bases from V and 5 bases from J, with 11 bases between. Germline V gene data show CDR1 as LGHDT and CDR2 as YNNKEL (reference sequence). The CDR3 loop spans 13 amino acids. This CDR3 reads CASSLGMGETQYF. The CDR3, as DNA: TGTGCCAGCAGCCTGGGGATGGGGGAGACCCAGTACTTC.

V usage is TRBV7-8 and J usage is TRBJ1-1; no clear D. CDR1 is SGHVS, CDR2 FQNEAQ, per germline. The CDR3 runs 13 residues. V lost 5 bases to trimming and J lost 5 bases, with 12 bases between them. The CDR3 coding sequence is TGTGCCAGCAGCACCCAAGCCCGGACTGAAGCTTTCTTT. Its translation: CASSTQARTEAFF.